The next 17 T cell receptor beta chains were all read from a single sample in a study of control samples from healthy donors and cancer patients (dated by TCRdb to about 2020). The library was obtained by the immunoSEQ multiplex PCR assay. Held by TCRdb, this immuneACCESS table contains in-frame sequences only and omits some clones. Under half of the omission traces to an unresolved V gene where checked; the cause of the rest is unknown. In all, the sample holds tens of thousands of clones, and about nine tenths of those were seen once. 4.5% to 7% of the sample is taken by the ten largest. The sample comprised blood. These receptors originate from a man in his fifties or sixties in good health.

This clone was counted a single time. The gene calls are TRBV9 and TRBJ2-1; 10 bases agree with TRBD2. The CDR3 is 17 amino acids. From germline, CDR1 is SGDLS and CDR2 YYNGEE. The trim removed 1 base at V and 1 base at J, leaving 5 bases unmatched. CDR3 DNA sequence: TGTGCCAGCAGCGTAAGCGGGGGGGGGCGATCCTACAATGAGCAGTTCTTC. This codes for CASSVSGGGRSYNEQFF.

The chain uses TRBV5-1 and TRBJ2-5; 13 bases fit TRBD2. J was trimmed by 4 bases and V by 0 bases; bases with no gene match: 0. CDR1 SGHRS and CDR2 YFSETQ come from the germline V gene. The length of the CDR3 is 15 residues. CDR3 DNA sequence: TGCGCCAGCAGCTTGGGGACTAGCGGGGGAGAGACCCAGTACTTC. Protein product: CASSLGTSGGETQYF.

The rearrangement uses TRBV29-1 and TRBJ2-3; 10 bases align to TRBD2. Germline CDR1 and CDR2: SQVTM and ANQGSEA. CDR3 length: 14 residues. V shed 3 bases, J shed 7 bases, and the junction held 7 bases outside the gene matches. Here the CDR3 DNA reads TGCAGCGTTGATGCTAGCGGGGGAGTCAATACGCAGTATTTT. This gives the protein CSVDASGGVNTQYF.

The CDR3 DNA follows: TGCGCCAGCAGCTTGGGGGCAGGGGGCTCGAGTCAGCCCCAGCATTTT. Protein: CASSLGAGGSSQPQHF. V usage is TRBV5-1 and J usage is TRBJ1-5; TRBD1 matches at 8 bases. CDR3 length: 16 amino acids. CDR1 is SGHRS and CDR2 is YFSETQ in the germline V gene. V trimming: 0 bases; J trimming: 6 bases; junction bases outside the gene matches: 8. Using reference TRBV5-1 and TRBJ1-5 for the parts outside the CDR3, the full variable domain is KAGVTQTPRYLIKTRGQQVTLSCSPISGHRSVSWYQQTPGQGLQFLFEYFSETQRNKGNFPGRFSGRQFSNSRSEMNVSTLELGDSALYLCASSLGAGGSSQPQHFGDGTRLSIL.

This chain links TRBV27 with TRBJ2-7; D gene uncertain. Trimming took 4 bases from V and 3 from J, leaving 7 bases between them. This CDR3 comprises 12 residues. The germline gives CDR1 MNHEY, CDR2 SMNVEV (reference sequence). The CDR3 DNA follows: TGTGCCAGCAGTTCCGTGGGCTACGAGCAGTACTTC. Translating it yields CASSSVGYEQYF.

The chain combines TRBV15 with TRBJ2-7; D perhaps matches TRBD2 (5 bases). The CDR3 runs to 16 residues. V was clipped by 1 base and J by 1 base, with 14 bases between them. The germline V gene encodes CDR1 LNHNV and CDR2 YYDKDF (reference sequence). CDR3: CATSRGVGILSYEQYF. The CDR3 nucleotides are TGTGCCACCAGCAGAGGAGTCGGGATCCTATCCTACGAGCAGTACTTC.

V usage is TRBV7-2 and J usage is TRBJ2-2, with no clear D. Trimming shortened V by 2 bases and J by 7 bases, and 8 bases separated the two germline ends. This CDR3 spans 13 amino acids. Germline loops: CDR1 SGHTA, CDR2 FQGNSA. The CDR3, as DNA: TGTGCCAGCAGCTTACGGGTGGTCGGGGAGCTGTTTTTT. It yields the protein CASSLRVVGELFF.

V is TRBV21-1 and J is TRBJ2-3. TRBV21-1 is recorded as a pseudogene. The CDR3 is made up of 10 amino acids. CDR3 coding DNA: TGTGCCAGCAGCAAAGATACGCAGTATTTT. Translated: CASSKDTQYF.

V is TRBV24-1 and J is TRBJ2-2, with 10 bases that match TRBD2. After removal of 5 bases from V and 2 bases from J, the junction contained 7 bases not matched to a gene. The CDR3 consists of 17 residues. The germline CDR1 and CDR2 sequences are KGHDR and SFDVKD. In DNA, the CDR3 is TGTGCCACCAGTGGTCCTAGCGGGGGCCTCAACACCGGGGAGCTGTTTTTT. Protein product: CATSGPSGGLNTGELFF.

The J gene is TRBJ2-2, the V gene TRBV24-1; D unclear. The CDR3 sequence is 13 residues long. Trimming pared 5 bases from V and 7 bases from J, leaving 10 bases between. Germline-derived CDR1 and CDR2 are KGHDR and SFDVKD. This CDR3 reads CATSAHLGGELFF. DNA for the CDR3: TGTGCCACCAGTGCGCACTTGGGCGGGGAGCTGTTTTTT.

Written as DNA, the CDR3 is TGTGCCAGCAGTTCAATGGGGGGACAGCCCCAGCATTTT. Its translation is CASSSMGGQPQHF. V gene TRBV12-3 or TRBV12-4 combines with J gene TRBJ1-5; a possible D gene is TRBD1 (5 bases). The CDR3 runs 13 residues. V dropped 4 bases and J dropped 7 bases, with 11 bases sitting between them.

The J gene is TRBJ1-5, the V gene TRBV30; D is possibly TRBD1 (5 bases). Germline values: CDR1 GTSNPN, CDR2 SVGIG (reference sequence). The CDR3 spans 17 residues. The V end was cut by 3 bases, the J end by 1 base, with 19 bases between. The CDR3 is CAWSSFRDAGSNQPQHF. DNA of the CDR3: TGTGCCTGGAGCTCATTTCGGGACGCCGGGAGCAATCAGCCCCAGCATTTT.

The rearrangement links TRBV5-6 to TRBJ1-2; possibly TRBD1 for D (6 bases). Per the germline V gene, CDR1 is SGHDT and CDR2 is YYEEEE. This CDR3 has 14 residues. Trimming pared 0 bases from V and 6 bases from J, leaving 12 bases between. CDR3 protein: CASSLGQGSNGYTF. Here the CDR3 DNA reads TGTGCCAGCAGCTTGGGGCAGGGGAGTAATGGCTACACCTTC.

This sequence joins TRBV11-2 and TRBJ2-6, with a possible D match to TRBD2 (5 bases). The CDR3 has 16 amino acids. V dropped 2 bases and J dropped 0 bases, with 8 bases sitting between them. Germline-derived CDR1 and CDR2 are SGHAT and FQNNGV. CDR3: CASSLMGSSGANVLTF. The CDR3 nucleotides are TGTGCCAGCAGCTTAATGGGGAGCTCTGGGGCCAACGTCCTGACTTTC.

This rearrangement joins TRBV19 to TRBJ1-3, with 10 bases that match TRBD1. V lost 6 bases and J lost 4; bases outside the gene matches: 3. This CDR3 has 14 amino acids. Germline-derived CDR1 and CDR2 are LNHDA and SQIVND (reference sequence). CDR3 nucleotide sequence: TGTGCCAGTAGATGGACAGGGGGAGGAAACACCATATATTTT. Translated, it gives CASRWTGGGNTIYF.

The V and J genes are TRBV7-3 and TRBJ1-2, with D possibly TRBD1 on 5 matching bases. CDR1 and CDR2 from the germline V gene are SGHTA and FQGTGA. This CDR3 is built from 13 residues. V gave up 1 base and J gave up 8 bases, with 11 bases separating them. CDR3 nucleotide sequence: TGTGCCAGCAGCTTAAGCAGGGTAGGAGGCTACACCTTC. Translated: CASSLSRVGGYTF.

The V and J genes are TRBV10-1 and TRBJ1-4; 10 positions match TRBD1. Unmatched junction bases numbered 4, after V lost 6 bases and J lost 6 bases. The length of the CDR3 is 14 residues. Germline-derived CDR1 and CDR2 are WNHNN and SYGVQD (reference sequence). Here the CDR3 reads CASRPDRGDEKLFF. For the CDR3, the DNA is TGCGCCAGCAGACCGGACAGGGGGGATGAAAAACTGTTTTTT.